One sample yielded the 29 T cell receptor beta chains listed below, sequenced in a study of liver allograft versus peripheral blood T cells. Study-wide context: The authors compared T cell receptor repertoires in transplanted livers with those in the peripheral blood of recipients.

TCRdb used MiXCR to reprocess the reads, holding one entry per CDR3 protein. The sample consists of around 17,000 distinct CDR3 sequences, around a fifth of them appearing once. Receptors were obtained from a human patient who had a liver transplant. Some T cells may be the graft donor's.

The table lists this clonotype with many counts. This chain links TRBV19 with TRBJ2-7, with unresolved D. The V gene lost 3 bases and the J gene lost 3 bases, with 0 bases spanning the gap. The germline V gene encodes CDR1 LNHDA and CDR2 SQIVND (reference sequence). There are 10 residues in the CDR3. The chain's CDR3 is CASSIYEQYF. In DNA, the CDR3 is TGTGCCAGTAGTATCTACGAGCAGTACTTC. Full variable domain (remainder filled in from reference TRBV19 and TRBJ2-7): DGGITQSPKYLFRKEGQNVTLSCEQNLNHDAMYWYRQDPGQGLRLIYYSQIVNDFQKGDIAEGYSVSREKKESFPLTVTSAQKNPTAFYLCASSIYEQYFGPGTRLTVT.

This rearrangement joins TRBV5-6 to TRBJ2-5; the D gene is possibly TRBD2 (6 bases). The germline V gene has CDR1 SGHDT and CDR2 YYEEEE. Trimming stripped 3 bases from V and 6 bases from J, with 15 bases between. There are 14 residues in the CDR3. The CDR3 reads CASSWSGERQTQYF. The CDR3 nucleotides are TGTGCCAGCAGCTGGTCGGGAGAGCGGCAGACCCAGTACTTC.

The chain carries TRBV10-3 and TRBJ1-5, with D possibly being TRBD1 (5 bases). Germline CDR1 and CDR2: ENHRY and SYGVKD. The CDR3 extends over 15 amino acids. V dropped 0 bases and J dropped 4 bases, with 10 bases sitting between them. This CDR3 is CAISESGGLNQPQHF. The CDR3 bases are TGTGCCATCAGTGAGTCGGGGGGGTTAAATCAGCCCCAGCATTTT.

V is TRBV7-3 and J is TRBJ2-5; possible D gene TRBD1, 5 bases. Germline CDR1 reads SGHTA; CDR2 reads FQGTGA. This CDR3 is 13 amino acids long. V was pared by 5 bases and J by 5 bases, with 12 bases between. The CDR3 is CASSLQGRETQYF. In DNA form, the CDR3 reads TGTGCCAGCAGCCTCCAGGGTAGGGAGACCCAGTACTTC.

The chain employs TRBV7-2 and TRBJ2-7; D unclear. Trimming pared 3 bases from V and 7 bases from J, leaving 13 bases between. Germline assignment: CDR1 SGHTA and CDR2 FQGNSA. There are 13 residues in the CDR3. CDR3 residues: CASSFSPGGEQYF. The CDR3 region has the DNA TGTGCCAGCAGCTTTTCGCCGGGCGGTGAGCAGTACTTC.

The chain employs TRBV19 and TRBJ1-5; 7 bases map to TRBD1. Germline V CDR1 and CDR2: LNHDA, SQIVND (reference sequence). CDR3 size: 16 residues. V lost 5 bases, J lost 0 bases, and 7 bases stayed unmatched. This CDR3 is CASSALGQVSNQPQHF. CDR3 bases: TGTGCCAGTAGTGCCTTAGGACAGGTTAGCAATCAGCCCCAGCATTTT.

The chain joins TRBV7-2 to TRBJ2-7, with TRBD2 matching 8 bases. The germline V gene has CDR1 SGHTA and CDR2 FQGNSA. The ends lost 4 bases at V and 3 bases at J; junction bases unmatched: 5. This CDR3 spans 14 amino acids. CDR3 nucleotide sequence: TGTGCCAGCAGCTATCGCGGGGGGAACTACGAGCAGTACTTC. This codes for CASSYRGGNYEQYF.

The table lists this clonotype with a few counts. J is TRBJ2-1 and V is TRBV6-2 or TRBV6-3; TRBD1 might be the D (6 bases). V was clipped by 0 bases and J by 4 bases, with 22 bases between them. CDR3 length: 19 amino acids. The germline gives CDR1 MNHEY, CDR2 SVGEGT. CDR3 DNA: TGTGCCAGCAGTTACTCGAGCTACCTGGGACAAGAGAAATACAATGAGCAGTTCTTC. As protein: CASSYSSYLGQEKYNEQFF.

As for this clonotype: A much bigger clone sits one base away, suggesting this may be a read error. For the CDR3, the DNA is TGTGCCAGCAGCCTACAGGGGGTAAATAATTCACCCCCCCACTTT. Its protein is CASSLQGVNNSPPHF. The chain has TRBV5-4 and TRBJ1-6; 8 nucleotides match TRBD1. The germline CDR1 and CDR2 sequences are SGHNT and YYREEE (reference sequence). CDR3 size: 15 residues.

V and J are TRBV19 and TRBJ2-5; tentatively, D is TRBD2 (5 bases). The CDR3 is 13 amino acids. CDR1 and CDR2 (germline): LNHDA, SQIVND (reference sequence). The V and J ends lost 5 bases and 5 bases respectively, with 12 bases between them. The CDR3 region has the DNA TGTGCCAGTAGTGCGCAGGAGCGGGAGACCCAGTACTTC. Its protein product is CASSAQERETQYF.

This clonotype was observed many times. The rearrangement joins TRBV7-9 to TRBJ1-4, with 8 bases that match TRBD1. V shed 1 base and J 2 bases; nucleotides not matched to a gene: 3. Germline CDR1 reads SEHNR; CDR2 reads FQNEAQ (reference sequence). The length of the CDR3 is 16 residues. The CDR3 loop reads CASSLGQGRTNEKLFF. As DNA, the CDR3 is TGTGCCAGCAGCTTAGGACAGGGGAGGACTAATGAAAAACTGTTTTTT.

Sample share makes this clonotype medium-sized. This chain joins TRBV10-3 and TRBJ2-2; 10 bases match TRBD2. Trimming took 0 bases from V and 6 from J; bases not matched to a gene: 7. Germline CDR1 reads ENHRY; CDR2 reads SYGVKD. This CDR3 region has 17 residues. The CDR3 coding sequence is TGTGCCATCAGTGAGTCCACTAGCGGGAACGGGGCCGGGGAGCTGTTTTTT. As protein: CAISESTSGNGAGELFF.

This clonotype has at least ten counts. The chain joins TRBV19 to TRBJ2-3, with D unresolved. V was shortened by 3 bases and J by 4 bases, with 8 bases between the two germline ends. The CDR3 has 13 amino acids. Germline assignment: CDR1 LNHDA and CDR2 SQIVND (reference sequence). The DNA of the CDR3 is TGTGCCAGTAGTATCTTGGTGGCAGATACGCAGTATTTT. Translated: CASSILVADTQYF.

This clonotype was counted only a few times. The chain joins TRBV29-1 to TRBJ1-4; no reliable D call. With 7 bases removed from V and 3 bases from J, the gap between germline ends came to 15 bases. CDR1 SQVTM and CDR2 ANQGSEA come from the germline V gene. This CDR3 has 14 residues. CDR3 nucleotides: TGCAGCGCTCTATCAATTGGGGCTAATGAAAAACTGTTTTTT. Amino acids: CSALSIGANEKLFF.

By proportion, this clonotype is medium-sized. The chain couples TRBV7-9 to TRBJ2-2; no reliable D call. Germline CDR1 reads SEHNR; CDR2 reads FQNEAQ (reference sequence). This CDR3 is built from 17 residues. Trimming pared 1 base from V and 1 base from J, leaving 13 bases between. DNA of the CDR3: TGTGCCAGCAGCTTAGGCTTCAGGCTCCGGAACACCGGGGAGCTGTTTTTT. Encoded protein: CASSLGFRLRNTGELFF.

This chain links TRBV20-1 with TRBJ1-1; D not resolved. The CDR3 contains 17 residues. The V gene's germline CDR1 is DFQATT and CDR2 SNEGSKA (reference sequence). Between the trimmed V and J ends, which lost 0 bases and 5 bases, there was a span of 22 bases. DNA of the CDR3: TGCAGTGCTAGAGACGGCCGGTCCTTAATACGAGGGACTGAAGCTTTCTTT. Residues: CSARDGRSLIRGTEAFF.

This clonotype has a handful of counts. The J gene is TRBJ1-5, the V gene TRBV6-1; D gene uncertain. This CDR3 spans 15 amino acids. V lost 8 bases, J lost 2 bases, and 16 bases lay in between. The germline V gene has CDR1 MNHNS and CDR2 SASEGT. The CDR3: CASLGGSGGNQPQHF. CDR3 sequence (DNA): TGTGCCAGCCTTGGAGGTTCTGGTGGCAATCAGCCCCAGCATTTT.

This clonotype was detected ten times or more. This chain uses TRBV6-6 with TRBJ2-6; TRBD2 might be the D (6 bases). V was cut by 7 bases and J by 0 bases, with 16 bases left in between. The CDR3 covers 17 residues. Germline lookup yields CDR1 MNHNY and CDR2 SVGAGI (reference sequence). The CDR3 DNA reads as TGTGCCAGCACCACCGGGACCGGGAGCTCTGGGGCCAACGTCCTGACTTTC. Its protein is CASTTGTGSSGANVLTF.

This clonotype was counted at least ten times. The chain recombines TRBV29-1 with TRBJ2-7; 8 bases fit TRBD1. The J segment lost 0 bases and the V segment lost 4 bases, leaving 5 bases of the junction unmatched. The CDR3 runs 14 residues. Germline V lookup: CDR1 SQVTM, CDR2 ANQGSEA. The CDR3 coding sequence is TGCAGCGTTGGGACAGGGACCCTCTCCTACGAGCAGTACTTC. Translating gives CSVGTGTLSYEQYF.

V usage is TRBV7-9 and J usage is TRBJ2-3, with D possibly being TRBD2 (6 bases). The germline V gene encodes CDR1 SEHNR and CDR2 FQNEAQ (reference sequence). V was clipped by 5 bases and J by 5 bases, with 20 bases between them. This CDR3 has 16 residues. The CDR3 spells CASSRRGSGWGDTQYF. The DNA of the CDR3 is TGTGCCAGCAGCCGCCGGGGGAGCGGTTGGGGAGATACGCAGTATTTT.

This clonotype is medium-sized in the sample. The rearrangement uses TRBV19 and TRBJ1-1, with a possible D match to TRBD1 (5 bases). V lost 7 bases and J lost 1, with 13 bases in between. This CDR3 contains 14 residues. Germline V CDR1 and CDR2: LNHDA, SQIVND (reference sequence). This CDR3 is CASIPGGGNTEAFF. The DNA of the CDR3 is TGTGCCAGTATCCCCGGGGGTGGGAACACTGAAGCTTTCTTT.

This clonotype has ten or more counts. This chain's CDR3 is CASSSGTVYNSPLHF. CDR3 sequence (DNA): TGTGCCAGCAGTTCAGGGACGGTCTATAATTCACCCCTCCACTTT. The V gene is TRBV6-5, the J gene TRBJ1-6, with TRBD1 as a possible D gene (5 bases). The CDR3 extends over 15 amino acids. Between the trimmed V and J ends, which lost 4 bases and 3 bases, there was a span of 10 bases. In germline, CDR1 is MNHEY, CDR2 SVGAGI.

To note about this clonotype: Just one base apart from a much larger clone, this may be a read error. This rearrangement joins TRBV29-1 to TRBJ2-1, with 8 bases identical to TRBD2. Germline CDR1 and CDR2: SQVTM and ANQGSEA. This CDR3 contains 16 residues. The CDR3 region is CSVGVSGIISYNEQIF. The CDR3 DNA sequence: TGCAGCGTTGGGGTTAGCGGGATCATCTCCTACAATGAGCAGATCTTC.

The chain is built from TRBV7-2 and TRBJ2-5, with D perhaps matching TRBD1 or TRBD2 (7 bases each). Germline values: CDR1 SGHTA, CDR2 FQGNSA. The CDR3 totals 16 residues. With 6 bases removed from V and 5 bases from J, the gap between germline ends came to 22 bases. In DNA, the CDR3 is TGTGCCAGCAGTCCAGGGGGGGGTGGCCATGGCGAGACCCAGTACTTC. This translates into CASSPGGGGHGETQYF.

A few counts support this clonotype. This sequence joins TRBV7-2 and TRBJ2-3; D not resolved. The CDR3 consists of 16 residues. Germline CDR1 SGHTA, CDR2 FQGNSA. Trimming removed 2 bases at V and 2 bases at J, with 14 bases between. The CDR3 loop is CASSLKLNRVTDTQYF. DNA of the CDR3: TGTGCCAGCAGCTTAAAACTTAATAGGGTCACAGATACGCAGTATTTT.

The table lists this clonotype with a few counts. This chain joins TRBV19 and TRBJ1-5; D unresolved. Germline V gene sequence: CDR1 LNHDA, CDR2 SQIVND (reference sequence). This CDR3 region has 15 residues. Trimming cost V 5 bases and J 2 bases, with 13 bases left between them. CDR3 residues: CASSLQRRRNQPQHF. DNA for the CDR3: TGTGCCAGTAGTCTACAGAGACGACGCAATCAGCCCCAGCATTTT.

This clonotype has at least ten counts. V is TRBV19 and J is TRBJ2-1; D may correspond to TRBD1 or TRBD2 (6 bases each). The germline gives CDR1 LNHDA, CDR2 SQIVND (reference sequence). The CDR3 sequence is 16 residues long. V was trimmed by 5 bases and J by 6 bases, leaving 20 bases between them. CDR3 region: CASSDPLRGGSNEQFF. The CDR3 coding sequence is TGTGCCAGTAGTGACCCCCTTAGAGGGGGGTCCAATGAGCAGTTCTTC.

This clonotype was recorded many times. V gene TRBV6-1 combines with J gene TRBJ2-3; tentatively, D is TRBD1 (6 bases). Germline V lookup: CDR1 MNHNS, CDR2 SASEGT. Trimming took off 3 bases at V and 2 bases at J, with 15 bases between the two ends. The CDR3 is 16 residues long. CDR3 nucleotide sequence: TGTGCCAGCAGTGAGGAATGGACAGCCAACACAGATACGCAGTATTTT. It codes for CASSEEWTANTDTQYF.

Ten or more counts support this clonotype. The chain recombines TRBV18 with TRBJ2-5; 13 bases align to TRBD2. The CDR3 runs 15 residues. Germline CDR1 KGHSH, CDR2 LQKENI. J gave up 2 bases and V 3 bases, and 0 bases lay outside the gene matches. The CDR3 DNA sequence: TGTGCCAGCTCACCGGGACTAGCGGGACAAGAGACCCAGTACTTC. It specifies CASSPGLAGQETQYF.